The clone carrying this T cell receptor beta chain was picked up a small number of times. Its matching antigen is unknown. This sample is drawn from a study of cytomegalovirus exposure and HLA in healthy donors. Primers included in the PCR were 60 Vbeta and 13 Jbeta primers. Profiling relied on immunoSEQ multiplex PCR, and the TCRdb table lists in-frame clones only, not all of them. The sample carries approximately 150,000 clones, around 74% recorded once. Study findings and constraints: The listing of roughly 160 TCR beta chains classed them as cytomegalovirus-associated.

What was sequenced was PBMCs. This receptor was taken from a middle-aged man in good health and CMV-seropositive.

In DNA, the CDR3 is TGTGCCATCAGTGTTCGGGGAGCCTACGAGCAGTACTTC. This gives the protein CAISVRGAYEQYF. The chain joins TRBV10-3 to TRBJ2-7, with a weak D call TRBD2 (5 bases). Germline CDR1 ENHRY, CDR2 SYGVKD. The germline V and J ends were trimmed by 4 bases and 2 bases, with 9 bases remaining between them. There are 13 residues in the CDR3.